This TCR beta chain was documented in a study of blood T cell repertoires in COVID-19. Across the whole study: Acute and convalescent COVID-19 specimens originated in the United States, Italy and Spain. T cells, B-cell-depleted T cells, or PBMCs provided the cDNA or gDNA that served as material.

In the authors' workflow: The assay estimated nucleated cells by amplifying reference gene primers. The protocol was immunoSEQ multiplex PCR, while the TCRdb copy is restricted to in-frame clones and leaves out a portion. V and J calls and clone size are given by that table; D and trimming were obtained from the DNA. The top ten clones hold under 5.5% of a sample with 150,000 to 200,000 clones, 65% to 85% of them seen once. V lost 0 bases, J lost 8 bases, and 1 base stayed unmatched. The CDR3 runs to 15 residues. Germline V CDR1 and CDR2: MRHNA, SNTAGT. The TCR comes from a woman in her thirties with acute or convalescent COVID-19. The chain has TRBV6-4 and TRBJ2-2; the match to TRBD2 covers 12 bases. The sample was peripheral blood. The CDR3 bases are TGTGCCAGCAGTGACTCGACTAGCGGGAGTGGGGAGCTGTTTTTT. Protein product: CASSDSTSGSGELFF.